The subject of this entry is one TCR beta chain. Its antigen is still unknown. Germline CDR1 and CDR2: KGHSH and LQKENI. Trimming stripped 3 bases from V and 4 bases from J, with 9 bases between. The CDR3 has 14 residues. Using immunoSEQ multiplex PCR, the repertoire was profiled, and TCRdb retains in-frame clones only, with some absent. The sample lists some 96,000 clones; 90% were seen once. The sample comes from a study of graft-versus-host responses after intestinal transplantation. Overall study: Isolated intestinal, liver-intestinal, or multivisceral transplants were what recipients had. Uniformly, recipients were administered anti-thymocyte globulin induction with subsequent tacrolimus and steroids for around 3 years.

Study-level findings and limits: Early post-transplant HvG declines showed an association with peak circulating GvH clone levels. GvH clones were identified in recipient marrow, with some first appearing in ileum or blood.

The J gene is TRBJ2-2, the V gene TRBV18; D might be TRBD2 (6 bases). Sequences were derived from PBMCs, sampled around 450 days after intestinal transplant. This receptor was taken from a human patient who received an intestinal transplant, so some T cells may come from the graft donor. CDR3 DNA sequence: TGTGCCAGCTCACCGGAGGGGACCACCGGGGAGCTGTTTTTT. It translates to CASSPEGTTGELFF. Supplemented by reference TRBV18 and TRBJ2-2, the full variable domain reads NAGVMQNPRHLVRRRGQEARLRCSPMKGHSHVYWYRQLPEEGLKFMVYLQKENIIDESGMPKERFSAEFPKEGPSILRIQQVVRGDSAAYFCASSPEGTTGELFFGEGSRLTVL.